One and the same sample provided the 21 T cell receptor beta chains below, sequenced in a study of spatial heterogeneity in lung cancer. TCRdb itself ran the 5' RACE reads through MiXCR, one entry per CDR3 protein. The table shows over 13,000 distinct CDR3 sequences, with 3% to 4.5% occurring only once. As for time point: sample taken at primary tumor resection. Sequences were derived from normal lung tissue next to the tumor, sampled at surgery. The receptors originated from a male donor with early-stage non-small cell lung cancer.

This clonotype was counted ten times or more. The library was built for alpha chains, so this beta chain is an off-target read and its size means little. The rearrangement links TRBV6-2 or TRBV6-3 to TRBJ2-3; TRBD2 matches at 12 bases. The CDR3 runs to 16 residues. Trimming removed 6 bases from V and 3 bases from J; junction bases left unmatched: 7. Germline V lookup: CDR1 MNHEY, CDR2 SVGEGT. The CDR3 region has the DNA TGTGCCAGCAGGACTAGCGGGAGTTATGGGACAGATACGCAGTATTTT. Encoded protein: CASRTSGSYGTDTQYF.

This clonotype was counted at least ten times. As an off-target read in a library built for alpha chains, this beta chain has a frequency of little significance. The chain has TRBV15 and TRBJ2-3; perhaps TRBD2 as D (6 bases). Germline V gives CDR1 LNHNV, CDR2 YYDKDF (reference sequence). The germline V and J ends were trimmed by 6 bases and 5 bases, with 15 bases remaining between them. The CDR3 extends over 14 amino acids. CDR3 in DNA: TGTGCCACCAGGCCCGCCGGGACTGGAGATACGCAGTATTTT. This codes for CATRPAGTGDTQYF.

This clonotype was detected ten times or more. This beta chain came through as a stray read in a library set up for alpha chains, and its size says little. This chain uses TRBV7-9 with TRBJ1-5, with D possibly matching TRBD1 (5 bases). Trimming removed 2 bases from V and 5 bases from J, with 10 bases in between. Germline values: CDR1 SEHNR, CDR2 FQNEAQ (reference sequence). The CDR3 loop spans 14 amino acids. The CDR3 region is CASSLKGSDQPQHF. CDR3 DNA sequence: TGTGCCAGCAGCTTAAAGGGGTCAGATCAGCCCCAGCATTTT.

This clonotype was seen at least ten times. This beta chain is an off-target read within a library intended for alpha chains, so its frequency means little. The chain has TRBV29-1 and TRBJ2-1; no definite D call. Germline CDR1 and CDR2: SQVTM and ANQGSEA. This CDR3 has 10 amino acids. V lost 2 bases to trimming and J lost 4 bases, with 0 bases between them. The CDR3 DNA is TGCAGCGTTGAATACAATGAGCAGTTCTTC. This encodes CSVEYNEQFF.

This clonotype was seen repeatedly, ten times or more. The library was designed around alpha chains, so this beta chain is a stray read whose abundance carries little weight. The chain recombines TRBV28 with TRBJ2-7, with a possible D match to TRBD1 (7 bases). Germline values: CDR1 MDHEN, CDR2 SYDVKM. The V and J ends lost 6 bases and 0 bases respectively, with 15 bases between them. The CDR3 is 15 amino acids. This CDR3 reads CASSQGGHNSYEQYF. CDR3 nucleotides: TGTGCCAGCAGCCAGGGGGGACACAACTCCTACGAGCAGTACTTC.

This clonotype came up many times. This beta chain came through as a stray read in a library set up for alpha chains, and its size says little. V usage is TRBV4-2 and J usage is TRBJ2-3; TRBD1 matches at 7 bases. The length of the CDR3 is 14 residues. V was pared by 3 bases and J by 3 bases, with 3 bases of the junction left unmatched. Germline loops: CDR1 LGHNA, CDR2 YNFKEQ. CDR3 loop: CASSHQDRTDTQYF. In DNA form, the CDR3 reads TGTGCCAGCAGCCACCAGGACAGGACAGATACGCAGTATTTT.

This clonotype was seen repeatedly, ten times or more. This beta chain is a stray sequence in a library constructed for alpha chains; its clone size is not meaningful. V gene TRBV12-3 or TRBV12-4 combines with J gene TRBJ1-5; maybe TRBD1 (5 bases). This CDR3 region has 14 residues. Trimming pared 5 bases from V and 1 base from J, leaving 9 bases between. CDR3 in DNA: TGTGCCAGCAGTGGGGGGACGAGCAATCAGCCCCAGCATTTT. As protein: CASSGGTSNQPQHF.

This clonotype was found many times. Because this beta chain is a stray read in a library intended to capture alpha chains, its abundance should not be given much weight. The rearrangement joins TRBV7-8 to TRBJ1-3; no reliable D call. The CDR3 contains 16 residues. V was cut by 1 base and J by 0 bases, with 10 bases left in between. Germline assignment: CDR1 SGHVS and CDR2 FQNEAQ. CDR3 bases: TGTGCCAGCAGCTTAGTGGTGACAAACTCTGGAAACACCATATATTTT. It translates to CASSLVVTNSGNTIYF. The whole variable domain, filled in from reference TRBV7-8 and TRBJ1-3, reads GAGVSQSPRYKVAKRGQDVALRCDPISGHVSLFWYQQALGQGPEFLTYFQNEAQLDKSGLPSDRFFAERPEGSVSTLKIQRTQQEDSAVYLCASSLVVTNSGNTIYFGEGSWLTVV.

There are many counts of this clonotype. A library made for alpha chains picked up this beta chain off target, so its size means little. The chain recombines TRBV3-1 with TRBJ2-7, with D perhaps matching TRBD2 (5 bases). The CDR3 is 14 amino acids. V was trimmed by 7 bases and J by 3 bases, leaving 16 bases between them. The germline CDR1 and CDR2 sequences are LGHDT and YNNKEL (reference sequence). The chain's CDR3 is CASTPDGGHYEQYF. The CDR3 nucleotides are TGTGCCAGCACCCCCGATGGCGGGCACTACGAGCAGTACTTC.

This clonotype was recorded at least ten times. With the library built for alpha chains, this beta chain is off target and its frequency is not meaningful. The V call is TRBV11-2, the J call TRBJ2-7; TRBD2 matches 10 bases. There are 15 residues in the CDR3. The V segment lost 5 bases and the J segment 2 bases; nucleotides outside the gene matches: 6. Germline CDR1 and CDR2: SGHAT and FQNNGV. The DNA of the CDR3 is TGTGCCAGCAGCATGGGACTAGCGAACACCTACGAGCAGTACTTC. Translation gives CASSMGLANTYEQYF.

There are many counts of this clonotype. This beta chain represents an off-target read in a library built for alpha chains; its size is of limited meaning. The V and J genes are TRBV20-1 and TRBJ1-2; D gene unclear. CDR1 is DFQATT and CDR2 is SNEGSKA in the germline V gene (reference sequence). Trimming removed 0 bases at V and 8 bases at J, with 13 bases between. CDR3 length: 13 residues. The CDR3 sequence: CSARDLPGWGYTF. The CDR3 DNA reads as TGCAGTGCTAGAGATCTTCCTGGTTGGGGCTACACCTTC.

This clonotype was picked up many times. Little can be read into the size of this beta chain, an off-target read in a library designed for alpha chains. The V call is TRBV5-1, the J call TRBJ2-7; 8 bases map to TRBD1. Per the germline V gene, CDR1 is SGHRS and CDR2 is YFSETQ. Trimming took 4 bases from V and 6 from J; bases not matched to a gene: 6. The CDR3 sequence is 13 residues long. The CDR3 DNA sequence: TGCGCCAGCAGCGCCGGGACAGGCGGCGAGCAGTACTTC. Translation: CASSAGTGGEQYF.

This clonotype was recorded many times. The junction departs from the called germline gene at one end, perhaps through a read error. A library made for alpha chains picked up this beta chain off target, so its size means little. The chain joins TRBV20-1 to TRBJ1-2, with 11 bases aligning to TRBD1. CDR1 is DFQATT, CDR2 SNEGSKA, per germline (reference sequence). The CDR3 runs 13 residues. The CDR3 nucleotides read TGCAGTGCCCAGGGACAGGGGGAGTATGCCTACACCTTC. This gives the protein CSAQGQGEYAYTF.

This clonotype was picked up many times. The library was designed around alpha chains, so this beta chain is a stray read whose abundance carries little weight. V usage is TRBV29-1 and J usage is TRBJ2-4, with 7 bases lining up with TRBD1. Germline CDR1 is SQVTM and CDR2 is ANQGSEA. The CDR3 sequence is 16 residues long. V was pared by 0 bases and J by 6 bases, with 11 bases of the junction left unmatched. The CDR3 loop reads CSVEEQQGIDGNIQYF. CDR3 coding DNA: TGCAGCGTTGAAGAGCAACAGGGGATTGATGGAAACATTCAGTACTTC.

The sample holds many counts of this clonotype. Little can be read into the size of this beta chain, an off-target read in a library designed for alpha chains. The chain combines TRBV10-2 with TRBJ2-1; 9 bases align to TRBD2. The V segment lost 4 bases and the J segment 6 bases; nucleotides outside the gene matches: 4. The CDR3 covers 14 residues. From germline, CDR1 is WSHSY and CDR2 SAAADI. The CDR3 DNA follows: TGCGCCAGCAGTGCCGGGACTAGCCTCAATGAGCAGTTCTTC. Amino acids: CASSAGTSLNEQFF.

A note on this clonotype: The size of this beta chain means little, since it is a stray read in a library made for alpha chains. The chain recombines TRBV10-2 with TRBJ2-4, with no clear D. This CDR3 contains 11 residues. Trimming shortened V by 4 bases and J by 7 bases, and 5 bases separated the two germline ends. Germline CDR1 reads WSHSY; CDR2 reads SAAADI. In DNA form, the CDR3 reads TGCGCCAGCAGTGTGGGGAACATTCAGTACTTC. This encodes CASSVGNIQYF.

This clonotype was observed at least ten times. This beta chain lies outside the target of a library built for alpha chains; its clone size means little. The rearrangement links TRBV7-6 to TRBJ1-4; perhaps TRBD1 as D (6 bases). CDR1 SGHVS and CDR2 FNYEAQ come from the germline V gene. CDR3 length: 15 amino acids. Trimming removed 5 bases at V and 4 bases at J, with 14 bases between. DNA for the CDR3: TGTGCCAGCAGCACTTCCATAGGGGGTAATGAAAAACTGTTTTTT. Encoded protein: CASSTSIGGNEKLFF.

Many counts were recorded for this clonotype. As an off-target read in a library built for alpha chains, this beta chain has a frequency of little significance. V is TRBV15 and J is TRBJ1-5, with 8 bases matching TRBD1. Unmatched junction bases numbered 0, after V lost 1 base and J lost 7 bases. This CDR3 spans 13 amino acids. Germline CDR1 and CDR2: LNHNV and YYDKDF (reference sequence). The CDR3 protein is CATSRAGGQPQHF. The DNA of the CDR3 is TGTGCCACCAGCAGAGCAGGGGGCCAGCCCCAGCATTTT. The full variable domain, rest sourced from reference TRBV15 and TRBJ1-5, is DAMVIQNPRYQVTQFGKPVTLSCSQTLNHNVMYWYQQKSSQAPKLLFHYYDKDFNNEADTPDNFQSRRPNTSFCFLDIRSPGLGDTAMYLCATSRAGGQPQHFGDGTRLSIL.

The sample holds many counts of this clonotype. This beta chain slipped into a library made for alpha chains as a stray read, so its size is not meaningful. The CDR3 DNA sequence: TGTGCCAGCAGCTTAGACAGGTCCTATGGCTACACCTTC. Translation: CASSLDRSYGYTF. The chain links TRBV11-2 to TRBJ1-2; D call uncertain. Trimming left V 0 bases short and J 4 bases short, with 6 bases between. CDR1 is SGHAT and CDR2 is FQNNGV in the germline V gene. The length of the CDR3 is 13 residues.

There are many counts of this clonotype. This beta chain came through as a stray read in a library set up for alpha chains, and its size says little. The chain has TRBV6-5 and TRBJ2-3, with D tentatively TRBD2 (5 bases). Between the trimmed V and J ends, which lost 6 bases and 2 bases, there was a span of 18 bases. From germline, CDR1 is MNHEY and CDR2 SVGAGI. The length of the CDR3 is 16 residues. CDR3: CASSQTAGRVTDTQYF. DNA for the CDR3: TGTGCCAGCAGCCAGACCGCGGGTCGAGTCACAGATACGCAGTATTTT.

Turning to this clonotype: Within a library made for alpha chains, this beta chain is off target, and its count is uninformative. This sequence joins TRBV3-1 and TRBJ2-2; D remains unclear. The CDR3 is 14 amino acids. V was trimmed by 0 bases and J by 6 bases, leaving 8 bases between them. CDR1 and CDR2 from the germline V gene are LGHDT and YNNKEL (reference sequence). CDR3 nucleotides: TGTGCCAGCAGCCAAGATGGACCCCCCGGGGAGCTGTTTTTT. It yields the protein CASSQDGPPGELFF.